The sequence of this T cell receptor (beta chain) was determined in a study of CXCR3-negative and CXCR3-positive naive CD8 T cells. cDNA libraries for TRB were generated by 5' RACE incorporating UMI labels. TCRdb re-called the 5' RACE reads, yielding one record per CDR3 amino acid sequence without DNA. This table holds about 90,000 distinct CDR3 sequences. This CDR3 is 14 amino acids long. The chain employs TRBV12-1 and TRBJ2-7; TCRdb reports TRBD1, a call that lacks DNA to check it against. TRBV12-1 is noted as a pseudogene. This TCR came from a human donor in good health. Some clones in this sample may be carry-over from other donors' samples. The sample taken for sequencing was naive CXCR3- CD8+ T cells from blood. Subset of the sample: CD45RO-CCR7+CD27+CD95- naive CD8+ T cells lacking CXCR3 (TNR3-). The CDR3 sequence: CASSFVPGPYEQYF.